Below, 19 T cell receptor beta chains from the same sample are listed, as sequenced in a study of cytomegalovirus exposure and HLA in healthy donors (dated by TCRdb to the late 2010s). Library construction relied on the immunoSEQ multiplex PCR assay. A mixture of 60 forward primers for TCR Vbeta segments and 13 reverse primers for TCR Jbeta segments was used in the multiplex PCR. TCRdb mirrors the immuneACCESS table, restricted to in-frame sequences. Some clones are absent from its copies; in checked studies, under half trace to an unresolved V gene, and the reason for the others is unknown. The sample data list about 96,000 clones, and under 85% of these were observed just once. The biggest ten clones account for 2.5% to 3.5% of the sample. Sequences were obtained from PBMCs. The receptors stem from a female donor in good health and CMV-seropositive.

This sequence joins TRBV6-6 and TRBJ2-5; D gene ambiguous. The length of the CDR3 is 11 residues. V was pared by 6 bases and J by 5 bases, with 7 bases between. CDR1 is MNHNY, CDR2 SVGAGI, per germline (reference sequence). The CDR3 DNA follows: TGTGCCAGCAGGGGCGCGGAGACCCAGTACTTC. It yields the protein CASRGAETQYF.

The chain joins TRBV10-3 to TRBJ2-1, with 13 bases fitting TRBD2. The CDR3 runs 15 residues. Losses at the gene ends were 6 bases for V and 7 bases for J; bases not matched to a gene: 6. Germline assignment: CDR1 ENHRY and CDR2 SYGVKD. The CDR3 spells CAISGLAGEENEQFF. The DNA for the CDR3 is TGTGCCATCAGCGGACTAGCGGGAGAGGAAAATGAGCAGTTCTTC.

This clone has a handful of counts. V usage is TRBV4-1 and J usage is TRBJ1-6; possibly TRBD1 for D (5 bases). V dropped 1 base and J dropped 10 bases, with 14 bases sitting between them. CDR3 length: 15 amino acids. The V gene's germline CDR1 is MGHRA and CDR2 YSYEKL. The CDR3 loop reads CASSQVRRPGSPLHF. In DNA, the CDR3 is TGCGCCAGCAGCCAAGTTCGGCGACCAGGGTCACCCCTCCACTTT.

The rearrangement links TRBV6-5 to TRBJ2-2; 7 nucleotides align to TRBD2. Trimming cost V 8 bases and J 10 bases; bases outside gene matches: 10. The CDR3 runs 13 residues. The germline CDR1 and CDR2 sequences are MNHEY and SVGAGI. The CDR3 DNA reads TGTGCCAGCGGAAGCGGGGCATTAAAGGAGCTGTTTTTT. This encodes CASGSGALKELFF.

The V call is TRBV19, the J call TRBJ2-3; D perhaps matches TRBD2 (5 bases). V was trimmed by 6 bases and J by 2 bases, leaving 12 bases between them. Germline V gene sequence: CDR1 LNHDA, CDR2 SQIVND (reference sequence). CDR3 size: 14 residues. The CDR3 reads CASRRDRATDTQYF. CDR3 coding DNA: TGTGCCAGTAGGAGGGATAGGGCCACAGATACGCAGTATTTT.

The chain carries TRBV9 and TRBJ2-7, with 7 positions matching TRBD1. The CDR3 is made up of 14 amino acids. CDR1 SGDLS and CDR2 YYNGEE come from the germline V gene. Trimming removed 2 bases from V and 0 bases from J; junction bases left unmatched: 2. In DNA form, the CDR3 reads TGTGCCAGCAGCGTCGGGACAGACTCCTACGAGCAGTACTTC. Its translation is CASSVGTDSYEQYF.

The chain employs TRBV19 and TRBJ1-5; D might be TRBD1 (5 bases). Germline values: CDR1 LNHDA, CDR2 SQIVND (reference sequence). V lost 0 bases and J lost 4, with 7 bases in between. This CDR3 has 14 amino acids. CDR3 amino acids: CASSIEPGNQPQHF. In DNA form, the CDR3 reads TGTGCCAGTAGTATAGAACCAGGGAATCAGCCCCAGCATTTT.

The V and J genes are TRBV6-5 and TRBJ1-4, with TRBD1 matching over 8 bases. This CDR3 is built from 15 residues. The junction had 10 bases not matched to a gene; V was cut back by 6 bases and J by 7 bases. The germline V gene has CDR1 MNHEY and CDR2 SVGAGI. The chain's CDR3 is CASRSQGAAIEKLFF. The CDR3 DNA reads TGTGCCAGCAGATCCCAGGGGGCGGCGATTGAAAAACTGTTTTTT.

The rearrangement joins TRBV13 to TRBJ2-5; TRBD2 matches 8 bases. The V gene end was trimmed by 5 bases and the J gene end by 2 bases; junction bases not matched to a gene: 4. This CDR3 is 14 amino acids long. Germline lookup yields CDR1 PRHDT and CDR2 FYEKMQ (reference sequence). CDR3 in amino acids: CASSDGTSQETQYF. The CDR3 DNA is TGTGCCAGCAGCGACGGGACTAGTCAAGAGACCCAGTACTTC.

The chain recombines TRBV15 with TRBJ1-4; 8 nucleotides line up with TRBD1. Germline assignment: CDR1 LNHNV and CDR2 YYDKDF (reference sequence). The J segment lost 10 bases and the V segment lost 1 base, leaving 8 bases of the junction unmatched. There are 15 residues in the CDR3. CDR3 nucleotide sequence: TGTGCCACCAGCAGAGCGGGCAGGGGGCCTGGAAAACTGTTTTTT. It yields the protein CATSRAGRGPGKLFF. Filled out from reference TRBV15 and TRBJ1-4, the complete variable domain reads DAMVIQNPRYQVTQFGKPVTLSCSQTLNHNVMYWYQQKSSQAPKLLFHYYDKDFNNEADTPDNFQSRRPNTSFCFLDIRSPGLGDTAMYLCATSRAGRGPGKLFFGSGTQLSVL.

V usage is TRBV29-1 and J usage is TRBJ2-4; 8 nucleotides match TRBD1. The length of the CDR3 is 13 residues. Germline V gene sequence: CDR1 SQVTM, CDR2 ANQGSEA. Trimming cost V 7 bases and J 8 bases; bases outside gene matches: 10. The CDR3 DNA follows: TGCAGCGCCAAACAGGGGGGAACGGACATTCAGTACTTC. Translation gives CSAKQGGTDIQYF.

The CDR3 loop reads CASSVSQIMNTEAFF. Here the CDR3 DNA reads TGTGCCAGCAGCGTCTCACAGATCATGAACACTGAAGCTTTCTTT. This chain uses TRBV9 with TRBJ1-1; D is uncertain. Germline V gene sequence: CDR1 SGDLS, CDR2 YYNGEE. The V end lost 2 bases, the J end lost 0 bases, and 11 bases lay between the germline ends. The CDR3 length is 15 residues.

The chain uses TRBV9 and TRBJ1-3, with 9 bases identical to TRBD1. The J segment lost 0 bases and the V segment lost 0 bases, leaving 4 bases of the junction unmatched. CDR3 size: 17 residues. Germline lookup yields CDR1 SGDLS and CDR2 YYNGEE. Here the CDR3 DNA reads TGTGCCAGCAGCGTAGCCGGGACAGGGAGCTCTGGAAACACCATATATTTT. Protein product: CASSVAGTGSSGNTIYF.

The genes are TRBV28 and TRBJ2-7; TRBD2 agrees at 8 bases. The V gene's germline CDR1 is MDHEN and CDR2 SYDVKM. The V segment lost 6 bases and the J segment 3 bases; nucleotides outside the gene matches: 7. The CDR3 extends over 14 amino acids. The CDR3 reads CASSPPREVYEQYF. The CDR3 nucleotides read TGTGCCAGCAGCCCGCCGCGGGAGGTCTACGAGCAGTACTTC.

The rearrangement links TRBV7-3 to TRBJ1-6; TRBD1 agrees at 10 bases. Germline loops: CDR1 SGHTA, CDR2 FQGTGA. The J segment lost 8 bases and the V segment lost 5 bases, leaving 6 bases of the junction unmatched. The CDR3 extends over 15 amino acids. CDR3: CASSLTGGSDSPLHF. The CDR3 DNA sequence: TGTGCCAGCAGCCTGACAGGGGGCTCGGATTCACCCCTCCACTTT.

V usage is TRBV10-1 and J usage is TRBJ1-1; TRBD1 is a possible D gene (5 bases). V was shortened by 5 bases and J by 2 bases, with 9 bases between the two germline ends. The length of the CDR3 is 13 residues. Germline values: CDR1 WNHNN, CDR2 SYGVQD (reference sequence). The CDR3 loop reads CASSLDRNTEAFF. The CDR3, as DNA: TGCGCCAGCAGTTTAGACAGAAACACTGAAGCTTTCTTT.

This clone was counted once. This chain connects TRBV6-5 to TRBJ1-5; perhaps TRBD1 as D (6 bases). CDR3 size: 15 residues. Looked up from germline, CDR1 is MNHEY and CDR2 is SVGAGI. The V and J ends lost 4 bases and 7 bases respectively, with 17 bases between them. CDR3 sequence (DNA): TGTGCCAGCAGTTGGCGGGGGGGCGGGGGACAGCCCCAGCATTTT. Translated: CASSWRGGGGQPQHF.

The V gene is TRBV5-1, the J gene TRBJ2-5, with D perhaps TRBD1 (6 bases). This CDR3 has 14 amino acids. The germline CDR1 and CDR2 sequences are SGHRS and YFSETQ. Trimming left V 0 bases short and J 5 bases short, with 11 bases between. The CDR3 DNA is TGCGCCAGCAGCTTGGACAGGGCACGGGAGACCCAGTACTTC. It translates to CASSLDRARETQYF.

V gene TRBV28 combines with J gene TRBJ1-1; possible D gene TRBD1, 6 bases. The ends were cut back, 6 bases at V and 1 base at J, with 12 bases in the middle. CDR1 is MDHEN and CDR2 is SYDVKM in the germline V gene. CDR3 size: 14 residues. The CDR3 coding sequence is TGTGCCAGCAGGATATCGGGACAGAACACTGAAGCTTTCTTT. Protein sequence: CASRISGQNTEAFF. The full variable domain, with the rest looked up from reference TRBV28 and TRBJ1-1, is DVKVTQSSRYLVKRTGEKVFLECVQDMDHENMFWYRQDPGLGLRLIYFSYDVKMKEKGDIPEGYSVSREKKERFSLILESASTNQTSMYLCASRISGQNTEAFFGQGTRLTVV.